These 28 T cell receptor beta chains share one sample of origin, sequenced in a study of cytomegalovirus exposure and HLA in healthy donors. PCR primers comprised 60 Vbeta and 13 Jbeta primers. Repertoires were generated with immunoSEQ multiplex PCR, while TCRdb's copy carries only in-frame clones and drops some. The sample has about 130,000 clones, roughly 80% seen once; the top ten hold around 1.2%. Sequencing used PBMCs. These receptors came from a girl aged 2-10 years in good health and CMV-seronegative.

This chain joins TRBV27 and TRBJ2-7; 15 bases agree with TRBD2. J gave up 3 bases and V 9 bases, and 6 bases lay outside the gene matches. This CDR3 comprises 15 residues. Germline V gives CDR1 MNHEY, CDR2 SMNVEV (reference sequence). For the CDR3, the DNA is TGTGCCAGTAGGACTAGCGGGAGGGACAGCTACGAGCAGTACTTC. This codes for CASRTSGRDSYEQYF.

In DNA, the CDR3 is TGTGCCAGCAGTCCCGGGACTCTCCCCTACGAGCAGTACTTC. Translating it yields CASSPGTLPYEQYF. The rearrangement links TRBV6-1 to TRBJ2-5; a weak D match, TRBD2 (6 bases). The closer fit of TRBJ2-7 to the DNA end suggests the J call may be wrong. The CDR3 runs 14 residues. Germline V CDR1 and CDR2: MNHNS, SASEGT.

The chain recombines TRBV2 with TRBJ2-1, with 7 bases matching TRBD2. With 2 bases clipped from V and 7 bases from J, the junction kept 8 bases outside the gene matches. This CDR3 has 15 residues. Per germline, CDR1 SNHLY and CDR2 FYNNEI. CDR3 nucleotides: TGTGCCAGCAGTGAAAGCGGGACCACCCTGAATGAGCAGTTCTTC. Translation gives CASSESGTTLNEQFF. Complete variable domain (other parts from reference TRBV2 and TRBJ2-1): EPEVTQTPSHQVTQMGQEVILRCVPISNHLYFYWYRQILGQKVEFLVSFYNNEISEKSEIFDDQFSVERPDGSNFTLKIRSTKLEDSAMYFCASSESGTTLNEQFFGPGTRLTVL.

CDR3 nucleotides: TGCGCCAGCAGACCCCATGAGAGGGATACGCAGTATTTT. Translating it yields CASRPHERDTQYF. V usage is TRBV4-1 and J usage is TRBJ2-3; D is undetermined. The germline V gene has CDR1 MGHRA and CDR2 YSYEKL. This CDR3 has 13 amino acids. V shed 6 bases and J shed 6 bases, with 13 bases lying between them.

This sequence joins TRBV27 and TRBJ2-3; D gene unclear. CDR1 MNHEY and CDR2 SMNVEV come from the germline V gene (reference sequence). The length of the CDR3 is 17 residues. Between the trimmed V and J ends, which lost 6 bases and 6 bases, there was a span of 25 bases. The CDR3 sequence: CASSPLTMSSNFDTQYF. The CDR3 DNA sequence: TGTGCCAGCAGCCCCCTTACTATGAGTTCGAATTTTGATACGCAGTATTTT.

V gene TRBV27 combines with J gene TRBJ2-1; D perhaps matches TRBD1 (5 bases). Trimming shortened V by 2 bases and J by 8 bases, and 16 bases separated the two germline ends. Per the germline V gene, CDR1 is MNHEY and CDR2 is SMNVEV (reference sequence). The CDR3 runs 15 residues. In nucleotides, the CDR3 is TGTGCCAGCAGTTTAGGGCAGGGCATTCAGGATGAGCAGTTCTTC. It codes for CASSLGQGIQDEQFF.

The rearrangement joins TRBV7-2 to TRBJ2-5, with D hard to call. Trimming took off 2 bases at V and 5 bases at J, with 12 bases between the two ends. This CDR3 has 14 residues. Germline CDR1 is SGHTA and CDR2 is FQGNSA. Here the CDR3 DNA reads TGTGCCAGCAGCTTATTCGCTAGAGCCGAGACCCAGTACTTC. This codes for CASSLFARAETQYF.

CDR3 sequence: CATVVQGKGYTF. Written as DNA, the CDR3 is TGTGCCACCGTTGTTCAGGGGAAAGGCTACACCTTC. The rearrangement uses TRBV2 and TRBJ1-2, with D maybe TRBD1 (6 bases). The CDR3 has 12 residues. Germline V gene lookup returns CDR1 SNHLY and CDR2 FYNNEI. The ends were cut back, 10 bases at V and 8 bases at J, with 17 bases in the middle.

V and J are TRBV28 and TRBJ2-7, with D possibly being TRBD2 (6 bases). This CDR3 comprises 17 residues. Per germline, CDR1 MDHEN and CDR2 SYDVKM. Between the trimmed V and J ends, which lost 4 bases and 3 bases, there was a span of 22 bases. CDR3 DNA sequence: TGTGCCAGCAGTTACCTCCCTCTTACGGGAGTTGTCTACGAGCAGTACTTC. Translated, it gives CASSYLPLTGVVYEQYF.

The CDR3 sequence: CAISESDGGFMGTQYF. Written as DNA, the CDR3 is TGTGCCATCAGTGAGTCAGACGGAGGATTCATGGGGACCCAGTACTTC. The chain has TRBV10-3 and TRBJ2-5; a possible D gene is TRBD2 (5 bases). CDR3 length equals 16 residues. V dropped 0 bases and J dropped 7 bases, with 18 bases sitting between them. Germline CDR1 is ENHRY and CDR2 is SYGVKD.

The chain joins TRBV6-5 to TRBJ2-6; 8 bases line up with TRBD1. CDR1 and CDR2 (germline): MNHEY, SVGAGI. V was pared by 0 bases and J by 3 bases, with 1 base of the junction left unmatched. There are 16 residues in the CDR3. The DNA of the CDR3 is TGTGCCAGCAGTTACTCCGGACAGGGTGGGGCCAACGTCCTGACTTTC. Amino acid sequence: CASSYSGQGGANVLTF.

This chain joins TRBV4-2 and TRBJ1-4, with 9 bases fitting TRBD1. The germline gives CDR1 LGHNA, CDR2 YNFKEQ. Trimming cost V 5 bases and J 8 bases; bases outside gene matches: 9. The CDR3 runs to 15 residues. In nucleotides, the CDR3 is TGTGCCAGCAGCGCCCGACAGGGGGTAGGGGAAAAACTGTTTTTT. Translation gives CASSARQGVGEKLFF.

This clone has just one count. The CDR3, as DNA: TGTGCCAGCAGCTTAACGGGCGGGGCCAACGTCCTGACTTTC. Translating it yields CASSLTGGANVLTF. The chain combines TRBV7-3 with TRBJ2-6; no reliable D call. Germline V gene lookup returns CDR1 SGHTA and CDR2 FQGTGA. The CDR3 covers 14 residues. Deletions cut 0 bases from V and 4 bases from J, with 4 bases between.

In its sample, this clone was seen a few times. J is TRBJ1-1 and V is TRBV27, with 9 bases fitting TRBD1. V shed 6 bases and J 9 bases; nucleotides not matched to a gene: 8. CDR1 and CDR2 from the germline V gene are MNHEY and SMNVEV (reference sequence). This CDR3 has 13 amino acids. The CDR3 region has the DNA TGTGCCAGCAGCCCAAGGACAGGGGCCAAAGCTTTCTTT. Its translation is CASSPRTGAKAFF.

This chain joins TRBV30 and TRBJ1-2, with TRBD1 matching 7 bases. V was pared by 0 bases and J by 7 bases, with 5 bases of the junction left unmatched. The germline CDR1 and CDR2 sequences are GTSNPN and SVGIG (reference sequence). The CDR3 sequence is 13 residues long. CDR3 nucleotides: TGTGCCTGGAGTGTGAGGGGGCTGCGTGGCTACACCTTC. Its protein product is CAWSVRGLRGYTF.

This clone was seen once. The CDR3 DNA sequence: TGTGCCAGCAGCGTAGATGGGACAGGGTTCAATGAGCAGTTCTTC. Amino acid sequence: CASSVDGTGFNEQFF. The chain recombines TRBV9 with TRBJ2-1, with 9 bases lining up with TRBD1. Germline loops: CDR1 SGDLS, CDR2 YYNGEE. Losses at the gene ends were 0 bases for V and 6 bases for J; bases not matched to a gene: 4. The CDR3 loop spans 15 amino acids.

The chain joins TRBV5-1 to TRBJ2-5, with 9 bases matching TRBD1. The end of the DNA fits TRBJ2-7 better, so the J call may be wrong. The CDR3 is made up of 15 amino acids. The V gene's germline CDR1 is SGHRS and CDR2 YFSETQ. Here the CDR3 DNA reads TGCGCCAGCAGCTACGGGACAGGGATACGCGACGAGCAGTACTTC. It yields the protein CASSYGTGIRDEQYF.

This chain joins TRBV9 and TRBJ1-2; no firm D call. Germline-derived CDR1 and CDR2 are SGDLS and YYNGEE. The CDR3 is made up of 14 amino acids. V lost 0 bases and J 6 bases, leaving 12 bases between the germline ends. For the CDR3, the DNA is TGTGCCAGCAGCGTAGTTTCGGGTAGAGATGGCTACACCTTC. As protein: CASSVVSGRDGYTF.

The V call is TRBV5-1, the J call TRBJ2-7; 8 bases are shared with TRBD1. The CDR3 consists of 14 residues. The germline gives CDR1 SGHRS, CDR2 YFSETQ. With 0 bases clipped from V and 3 bases from J, the junction kept 2 bases outside the gene matches. The CDR3 sequence is CASSLGQGLYEQYF. The CDR3 DNA reads TGCGCCAGCAGCTTGGGACAGGGGCTCTACGAGCAGTACTTC. The variable domain in full, with the rest retrieved from reference TRBV5-1 and TRBJ2-7, is KAGVTQTPRYLIKTRGQQVTLSCSPISGHRSVSWYQQTPGQGLQFLFEYFSETQRNKGNFPGRFSGRQFSNSRSEMNVSTLELGDSALYLCASSLGQGLYEQYFGPGTRLTVT.

The chain carries TRBV27 and TRBJ2-1; 7 bases fit TRBD2. The CDR3 extends over 16 amino acids. The germline V gene has CDR1 MNHEY and CDR2 SMNVEV (reference sequence). Unmatched junction bases numbered 13, after V lost 5 bases and J lost 6 bases. In nucleotides, the CDR3 is TGTGCCAGCAGTCCACTCAACCGGGACTATACCAATGAGCAGTTCTTC. It codes for CASSPLNRDYTNEQFF.

The chain has TRBV7-9 and TRBJ1-4, with no clear D. The germline V gene has CDR1 SEHNR and CDR2 FQNEAQ (reference sequence). V was clipped by 5 bases and J by 7 bases, with 20 bases between them. This CDR3 region has 16 residues. CDR3 region: CASSNLGTGVSEKLFF. CDR3 DNA sequence: TGTGCCAGCAGCAACTTGGGAACCGGGGTTAGTGAAAAACTGTTTTTT.

The chain uses TRBV29-1 and TRBJ2-5, with D possibly matching TRBD2 (5 bases). The CDR3 extends over 12 amino acids. Trimming pared 3 bases from V and 7 bases from J, leaving 12 bases between. Germline CDR1 SQVTM, CDR2 ANQGSEA. The CDR3 nucleotides are TGCAGCGTTGACACGGGGTTACGGACCCAGTACTTC. Protein product: CSVDTGLRTQYF.

The chain uses TRBV10-3 and TRBJ1-2; no clear D gene. Between the trimmed V and J ends, which lost 6 bases and 7 bases, there was a span of 15 bases. Germline V gene sequence: CDR1 ENHRY, CDR2 SYGVKD. This CDR3 is 13 amino acids long. Written as DNA, the CDR3 is TGTGCCATCAGGATTGCGGAGAGTTCTGGCTACACCTTC. It codes for CAIRIAESSGYTF.

This clone was detected only once. The genes are TRBV7-9 and TRBJ1-4, with TRBD1 as a possible D gene (5 bases). The CDR3 spans 15 residues. Germline lookup yields CDR1 SEHNR and CDR2 FQNEAQ (reference sequence). The germline V and J ends were trimmed by 1 base and 7 bases, with 13 bases remaining between them. The chain's CDR3 is CASSLGWGGTEKLFF. The CDR3 nucleotides read TGTGCCAGCAGCTTAGGTTGGGGGGGGACTGAAAAACTGTTTTTT. Full variable domain (missing parts from reference TRBV7-9 and TRBJ1-4): DTGVSQNPRHKITKRGQNVTFRCDPISEHNRLYWYRQTLGQGPEFLTYFQNEAQLEKSRLLSDRFSAERPKGSFSTLEIQRTEQGDSAMYLCASSLGWGGTEKLFFGSGTQLSVL.

Written as DNA, the CDR3 is TGCGCCAGCAGCCTGGACAGACCTAGTTACAATGAGCAGTTCTTC. Protein sequence: CASSLDRPSYNEQFF. The V call is TRBV4-1, the J call TRBJ2-1, with D possibly TRBD1 on 6 matching bases. CDR3 length: 15 residues. Trimming removed 4 bases from V and 4 bases from J, with 14 bases in between. Germline V gene lookup returns CDR1 MGHRA and CDR2 YSYEKL.

The rearrangement joins TRBV7-8 to TRBJ2-1; 8 bases align to TRBD2. Germline assignment: CDR1 SGHVS and CDR2 FQNEAQ. V lost 7 bases and J lost 8; bases outside the gene matches: 13. The CDR3 contains 15 residues. CDR3 bases: TGTGCCAGCACCGGAGGGGCGGGAGGTCTCCATGAGCAGTTCTTC. Protein: CASTGGAGGLHEQFF.

This clone has only a few counts. The chain combines TRBV4-1 with TRBJ1-4, with 9 bases matching TRBD1. Germline-derived CDR1 and CDR2 are MGHRA and YSYEKL. V lost 2 bases to trimming and J lost 5 bases; unmatched junction nucleotides: 3. This CDR3 comprises 15 residues. The CDR3 DNA is TGCGCCAGCAGCCAATCCGGGACAGGGAATGAAAAACTGTTTTTT. Protein: CASSQSGTGNEKLFF.

The chain joins TRBV13 to TRBJ2-7; D possibly corresponds to TRBD2 (5 bases). Germline CDR1 and CDR2: PRHDT and FYEKMQ (reference sequence). V was trimmed by 8 bases and J by 5 bases, leaving 19 bases between them. This CDR3 contains 14 residues. CDR3 DNA: TGTGCCAGCGCTCCGTGGGGAGTTATCAACGAGCAGTACTTC. It encodes CASAPWGVINEQYF.